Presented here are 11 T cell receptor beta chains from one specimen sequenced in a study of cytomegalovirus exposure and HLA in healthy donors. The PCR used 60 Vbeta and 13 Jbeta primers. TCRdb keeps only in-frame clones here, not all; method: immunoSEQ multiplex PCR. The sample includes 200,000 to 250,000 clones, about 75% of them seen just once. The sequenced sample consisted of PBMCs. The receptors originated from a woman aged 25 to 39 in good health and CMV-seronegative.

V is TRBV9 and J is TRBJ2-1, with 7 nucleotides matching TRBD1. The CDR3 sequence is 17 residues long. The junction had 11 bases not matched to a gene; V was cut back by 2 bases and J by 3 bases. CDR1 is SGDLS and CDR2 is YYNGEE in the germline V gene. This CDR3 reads CASSVSPRTGVYNEQFF. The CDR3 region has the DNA TGTGCCAGCAGCGTTTCACCTCGAACAGGGGTCTACAATGAGCAGTTCTTC.

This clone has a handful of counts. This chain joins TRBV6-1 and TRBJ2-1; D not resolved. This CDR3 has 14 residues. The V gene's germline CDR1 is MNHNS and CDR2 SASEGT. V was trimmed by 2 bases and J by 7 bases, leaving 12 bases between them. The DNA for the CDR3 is TGTGCCAGCAGTGAATTTAGTAGCAGAAATGAGCAGTTCTTC. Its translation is CASSEFSSRNEQFF.

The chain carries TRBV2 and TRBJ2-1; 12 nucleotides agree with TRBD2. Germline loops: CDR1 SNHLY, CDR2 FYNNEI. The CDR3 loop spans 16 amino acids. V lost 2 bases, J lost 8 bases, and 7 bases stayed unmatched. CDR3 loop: CASSERPSGGAHEQFF. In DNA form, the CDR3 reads TGTGCCAGCAGTGAACGCCCTAGCGGGGGGGCCCATGAGCAGTTCTTC.

The DNA for the CDR3 is TGCGCCAGCAGCCGAGCAGGGATAATGAACACTGAAGCTTTCTTT. This sequence encodes CASSRAGIMNTEAFF. The chain has TRBV4-1 and TRBJ1-1; weak D call: TRBD1 (5 bases). This CDR3 comprises 15 residues. V shed 4 bases and J shed 0 bases, with 12 bases lying between them. The germline V gene has CDR1 MGHRA and CDR2 YSYEKL.

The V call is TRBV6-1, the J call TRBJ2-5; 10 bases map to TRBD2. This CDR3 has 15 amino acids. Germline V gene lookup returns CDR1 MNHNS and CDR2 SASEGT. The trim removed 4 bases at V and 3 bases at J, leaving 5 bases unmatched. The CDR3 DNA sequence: TGTGCCAGCAGTGCAACTAGCGGGAAGAAAGAGACCCAGTACTTC. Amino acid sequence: CASSATSGKKETQYF.

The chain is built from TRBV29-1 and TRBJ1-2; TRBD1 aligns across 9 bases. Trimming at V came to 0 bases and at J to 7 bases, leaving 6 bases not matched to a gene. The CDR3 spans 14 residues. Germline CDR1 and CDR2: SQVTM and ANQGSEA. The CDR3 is CSVEDGTGKGGYTF. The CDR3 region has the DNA TGCAGCGTTGAAGATGGGACAGGGAAGGGTGGCTACACCTTC.

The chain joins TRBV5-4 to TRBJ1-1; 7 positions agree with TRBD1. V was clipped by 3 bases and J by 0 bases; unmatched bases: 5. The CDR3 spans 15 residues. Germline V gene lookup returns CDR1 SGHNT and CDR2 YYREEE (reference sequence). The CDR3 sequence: CASSSGQTVNTEAFF. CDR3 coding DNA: TGTGCCAGCAGCTCGGGACAGACTGTGAACACTGAAGCTTTCTTT.

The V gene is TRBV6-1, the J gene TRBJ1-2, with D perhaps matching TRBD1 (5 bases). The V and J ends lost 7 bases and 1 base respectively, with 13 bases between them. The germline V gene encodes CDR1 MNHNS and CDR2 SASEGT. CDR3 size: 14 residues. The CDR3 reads CASTAGAGNYGYTF. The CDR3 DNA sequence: TGTGCCAGCACGGCTGGGGCAGGTAACTATGGCTACACCTTC.

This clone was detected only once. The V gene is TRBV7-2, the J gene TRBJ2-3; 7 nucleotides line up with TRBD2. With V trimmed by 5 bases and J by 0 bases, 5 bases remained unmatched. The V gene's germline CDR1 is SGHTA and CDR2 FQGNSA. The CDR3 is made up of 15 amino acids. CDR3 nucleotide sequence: TGTGCCAGCAGCAAAACTAGCGTAAGCACAGATACGCAGTATTTT. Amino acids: CASSKTSVSTDTQYF.

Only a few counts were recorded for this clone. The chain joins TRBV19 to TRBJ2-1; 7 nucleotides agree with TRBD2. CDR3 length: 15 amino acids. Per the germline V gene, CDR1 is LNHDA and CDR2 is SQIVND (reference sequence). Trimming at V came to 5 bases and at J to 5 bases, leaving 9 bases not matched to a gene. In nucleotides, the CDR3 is TGTGCCAGTAGTTCCCCAGCGGGACCAAACAATGAGCAGTTCTTC. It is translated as CASSSPAGPNNEQFF.

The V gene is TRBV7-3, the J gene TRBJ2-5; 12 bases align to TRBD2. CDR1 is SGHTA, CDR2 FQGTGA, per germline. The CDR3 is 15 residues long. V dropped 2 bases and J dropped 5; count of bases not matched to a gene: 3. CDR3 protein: CASSLSGTSGETQYF. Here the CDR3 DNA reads TGTGCCAGCAGCTTATCCGGGACTAGCGGGGAGACCCAGTACTTC.